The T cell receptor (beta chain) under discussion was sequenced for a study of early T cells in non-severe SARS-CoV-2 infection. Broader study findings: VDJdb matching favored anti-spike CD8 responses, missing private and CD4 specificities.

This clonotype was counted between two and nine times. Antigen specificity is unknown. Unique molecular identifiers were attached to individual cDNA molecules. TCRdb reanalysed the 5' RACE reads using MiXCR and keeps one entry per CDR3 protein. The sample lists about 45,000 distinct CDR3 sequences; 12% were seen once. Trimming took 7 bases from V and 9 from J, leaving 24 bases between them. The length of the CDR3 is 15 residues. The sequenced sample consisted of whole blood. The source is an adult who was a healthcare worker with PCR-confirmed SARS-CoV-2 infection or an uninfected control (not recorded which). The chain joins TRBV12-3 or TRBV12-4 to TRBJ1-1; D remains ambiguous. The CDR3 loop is CASTPRLGDGPQAFF. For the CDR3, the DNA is TGTGCCAGCACCCCCCGCCTCGGGGATGGACCGCAAGCTTTCTTT.